This T cell receptor beta chain emerged from a study of T cells after yellow fever vaccination. This clonotype was found a few times. Production of TCR cDNA was by 5'RACE template switching, which also added a universal primer site and UMIs. TCRdb re-called the 5' RACE reads through MiXCR, storing one row per CDR3 protein. The data contain approximately 240,000 distinct CDR3 sequences, 3.6% of them seen just once; the ten biggest clones take up about a fifth. Germline V CDR1 and CDR2: LNHDA, SQIVND (reference sequence). The ends were cut back, 5 bases at V and 7 bases at J, with 21 bases in the middle. CDR3 size: 16 residues.

The sequencing here drew on PBMCs, taken 15 days after the yellow fever booster vaccination. This TCR was sampled from a man younger than 30 who received the YFV17D yellow fever vaccine. V and J are TRBV19 and TRBJ2-1; D is uncertain. The CDR3 nucleotides are TGTGCCAGTAGTGGGATCGACACCCCTAGAGGAAATGAGCAGTTCTTC. Its protein is CASSGIDTPRGNEQFF.